These 14 T cell receptor beta chains were all obtained from the same sample, sequenced in a study of T cells in Graves' hyperthyroidism and ophthalmopathy. TCR beta CDR3 sequences were amplified from RNA transcripts. RT-PCR in the first round (using the HTBI primer set) targeted the TCR CDR3. Via MiXCR, TCRdb re-called the multiplex PCR reads, giving one row per CDR3 protein. The sample yields roughly 800,000 distinct CDR3 sequences, roughly 40% seen once. Sequencing was done on a sample of blood. Receptor source: a young man with Graves' hyperthyroidism.

This clonotype has just a few counts. The chain uses TRBV9 and TRBJ2-7; 10 bases agree with TRBD1. CDR1 is SGDLS, CDR2 YYNGEE, per germline. Trimming took 5 bases from V and 5 from J; bases not matched to a gene: 10. CDR3 size: 15 residues. CDR3 DNA: TGTGCCAGCAGTCCGAGGCGGGACAGGGGAAACGAGCAGTACTTC. Its protein product is CASSPRRDRGNEQYF.

This clonotype was detected ten times or more. The chain uses TRBV20-1 and TRBJ1-6; 9 nucleotides align to TRBD1. The V gene's germline CDR1 is DFQATT and CDR2 SNEGSKA (reference sequence). Trimming cost V 5 bases and J 9 bases; bases outside gene matches: 8. This CDR3 is 14 amino acids long. CDR3 in amino acids: CSAGTGQVGSPLHF. In DNA, the CDR3 is TGCAGTGCTGGGACAGGGCAGGTCGGTTCACCCCTCCACTTT.

V gene TRBV10-3 combines with J gene TRBJ2-7; TRBD2 aligns across 8 bases. The V segment lost 5 bases and the J segment 1 base; nucleotides outside the gene matches: 7. Germline-derived CDR1 and CDR2 are ENHRY and SYGVKD. The length of the CDR3 is 15 residues. The DNA for the CDR3 is TGTGCCATCAGTATAGCGGGACACGGGTCCTACGAGCAGTACTTC. This gives the protein CAISIAGHGSYEQYF.

To note about this clonotype: The junction departs from germline at one end; a sequencing error may be responsible. The chain joins TRBV7-9 to TRBJ1-2; D is ambiguous. CDR1 SEHNR and CDR2 FQNEAQ come from the germline V gene (reference sequence). The CDR3 totals 13 residues. This CDR3 is CASSLEAYYGYTF. Written as DNA, the CDR3 is TGTGCCAGCAGCTTAGAGGCCTACTACGGCTACACCTTC.

Concerning this clonotype: One end of the junction does not line up with germline, which may come from a read error. The chain is built from TRBV11-1 and TRBJ1-1; 7 nucleotides agree with TRBD1. This CDR3 is 13 amino acids long. Germline V CDR1 and CDR2: SGHAT, FQDESV (reference sequence). CDR3 coding DNA: TGTGCCAGCAGCTCTAACAGGGGCACTGAAGCTTCCTTT. Translating gives CASSSNRGTEASF.

Of note for this clonotype: A much larger clone differs by one base, so this may be a read error. This chain joins TRBV4-1 and TRBJ2-2, with 8 bases fitting TRBD1. Germline CDR1 reads MGHRA; CDR2 reads YSYEKL. CDR3 length: 14 residues. V was pared by 6 bases and J by 1 base, with 1 base of the junction left unmatched. In DNA, the CDR3 is TGCGCCAGCAGACAGGGGGGGAACACCGGGGAGCTGTTTTTT. This sequence encodes CASRQGGNTGELFF.

V gene TRBV6-5 combines with J gene TRBJ1-1; the D gene is possibly TRBD1 (6 bases). Trimming pared 3 bases from V and 7 bases from J, leaving 15 bases between. The CDR3 sequence is 14 residues long. CDR1 and CDR2 (germline): MNHEY, SVGAGI. The DNA for the CDR3 is TGTGCCAGCAGTTATGGTCGGGGGCTTGGTGAAGCTTTCTTT. This sequence encodes CASSYGRGLGEAFF.

V and J are TRBV14 and TRBJ2-2; D possibly corresponds to TRBD1 (6 bases). Trimming stripped 0 bases from V and 4 bases from J, with 9 bases between. The CDR3 runs to 15 residues. Germline lookup yields CDR1 SGHDN and CDR2 FVKESK. CDR3 DNA: TGTGCCAGCAGCCAAGACCCGGACAGCACCGGGGAGCTGTTTTTT. This gives the protein CASSQDPDSTGELFF.

The chain carries TRBV5-4 and TRBJ2-7, with TRBD1 as a possible D gene (6 bases). The V gene's germline CDR1 is SGHNT and CDR2 YYREEE (reference sequence). The CDR3 consists of 15 residues. V shed 4 bases and J shed 0 bases, with 14 bases lying between them. The CDR3 DNA reads as TGTGCCAGCAGCGGGGGACATTCCCCCTCCTACGAGCAGTACTTC. This sequence encodes CASSGGHSPSYEQYF.

The chain uses TRBV14 and TRBJ2-7, with D unclear. Per germline, CDR1 SGHDN and CDR2 FVKESK. V was trimmed by 6 bases and J by 6 bases, leaving 15 bases between them. The CDR3 contains 13 residues. CDR3 in amino acids: CASSLSLVSEQYF. DNA for the CDR3: TGTGCCAGCAGTTTGTCTCTAGTGAGCGAGCAGTACTTC.

The chain recombines TRBV7-8 with TRBJ2-5; TRBD2 aligns across 7 bases. Germline CDR1 SGHVS, CDR2 FQNEAQ. V gave up 5 bases and J gave up 2 bases; unmatched junction bases: 11. There are 16 residues in the CDR3. The DNA of the CDR3 is TGTGCCAGCAGCGTAGGGAGGGCTATTGGACAAGAGACCCAGTACTTC. Translated: CASSVGRAIGQETQYF.

This clonotype was seen a handful of times. This chain joins TRBV6-5 and TRBJ2-5; D could derive from TRBD1 or TRBD2 (5 bases each). The CDR3 length is 14 residues. The V gene lost 6 bases and the J gene lost 1 base, with 12 bases spanning the gap. Germline V lookup: CDR1 MNHEY, CDR2 SVGAGI. CDR3 sequence reads: CASSLGAIQETQYF. CDR3 coding DNA: TGTGCCAGCAGCCTCGGGGCCATCCAAGAGACCCAGTACTTC.

This clonotype was detected only a few times. J is TRBJ2-7 and V is TRBV5-1; 7 bases map to TRBD1. This CDR3 has 16 residues. Germline CDR1 and CDR2: SGHRS and YFSETQ. Trimming at V came to 2 bases and at J to 2 bases, leaving 10 bases not matched to a gene. Written as DNA, the CDR3 is TGCGCCAGCAGCTTCACTATACAGGGGCATACCTACGAGCAGTACTTC. Translation gives CASSFTIQGHTYEQYF.

The sample holds a few counts of this clonotype. The gene calls are TRBV29-1 and TRBJ1-2; perhaps TRBD1 as D (6 bases). CDR1 is SQVTM and CDR2 is ANQGSEA in the germline V gene. This CDR3 comprises 11 residues. Trimming stripped 4 bases from V and 7 bases from J, with 10 bases between. The CDR3 sequence is CSVVGGAGYTF. As DNA, the CDR3 is TGCAGCGTTGTTGGGGGGGCTGGCTACACCTTC.